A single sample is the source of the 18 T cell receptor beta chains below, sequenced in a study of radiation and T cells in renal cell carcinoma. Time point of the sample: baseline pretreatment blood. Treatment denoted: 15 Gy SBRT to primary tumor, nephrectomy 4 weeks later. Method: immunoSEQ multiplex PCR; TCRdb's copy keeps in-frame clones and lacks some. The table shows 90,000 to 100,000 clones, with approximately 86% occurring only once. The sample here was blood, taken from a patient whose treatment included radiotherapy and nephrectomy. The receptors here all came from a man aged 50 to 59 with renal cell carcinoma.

The CDR3, as DNA: TGTGCCAGCAGTTCCGCACCCTTACAGGGGGCGCAGGGCTACACCTTC. As protein: CASSSAPLQGAQGYTF. The gene calls are TRBV6-5 and TRBJ1-2; the match to TRBD1 covers 9 bases. This CDR3 region has 16 residues. With V trimmed by 4 bases and J by 8 bases, 14 bases remained unmatched. The V gene's germline CDR1 is MNHEY and CDR2 SVGAGI.

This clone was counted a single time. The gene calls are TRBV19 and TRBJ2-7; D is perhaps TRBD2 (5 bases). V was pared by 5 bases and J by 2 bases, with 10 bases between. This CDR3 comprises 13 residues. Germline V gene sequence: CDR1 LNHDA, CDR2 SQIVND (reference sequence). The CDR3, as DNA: TGTGCCAGTAGTCCCGAGGGCACCTACGAGCAGTACTTC. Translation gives CASSPEGTYEQYF.

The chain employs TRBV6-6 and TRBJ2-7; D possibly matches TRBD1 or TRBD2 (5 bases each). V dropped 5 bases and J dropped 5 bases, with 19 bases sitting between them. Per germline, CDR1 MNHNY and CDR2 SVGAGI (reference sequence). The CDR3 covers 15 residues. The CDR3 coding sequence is TGTGCCAGCAGTGCCCGCCAGTCCGGGGCCGACGAGCAGTACTTC. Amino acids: CASSARQSGADEQYF.

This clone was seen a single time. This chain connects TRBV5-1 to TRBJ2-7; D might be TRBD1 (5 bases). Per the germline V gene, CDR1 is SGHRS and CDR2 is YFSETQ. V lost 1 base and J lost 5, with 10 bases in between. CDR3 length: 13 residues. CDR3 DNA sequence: TGCGCCAGCAGCTTGCGGCTCAGGGACGAGCAGTACTTC. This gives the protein CASSLRLRDEQYF.

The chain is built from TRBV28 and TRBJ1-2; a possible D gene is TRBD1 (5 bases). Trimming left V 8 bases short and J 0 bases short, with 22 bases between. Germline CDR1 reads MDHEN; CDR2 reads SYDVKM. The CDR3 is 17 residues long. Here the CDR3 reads CASPPTGRGEANYGYTF. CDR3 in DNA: TGTGCCAGCCCCCCCACAGGTCGGGGGGAAGCTAACTATGGCTACACCTTC.

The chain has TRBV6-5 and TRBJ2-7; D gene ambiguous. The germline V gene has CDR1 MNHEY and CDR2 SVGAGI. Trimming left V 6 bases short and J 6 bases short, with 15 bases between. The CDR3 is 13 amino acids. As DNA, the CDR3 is TGTGCCAGCAGCTTTTCGGTCCGTAGCGAGCAGTACTTC. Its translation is CASSFSVRSEQYF.

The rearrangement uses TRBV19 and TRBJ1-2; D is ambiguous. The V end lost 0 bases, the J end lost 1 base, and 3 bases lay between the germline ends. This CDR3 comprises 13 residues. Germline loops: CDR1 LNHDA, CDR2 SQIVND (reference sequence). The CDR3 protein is CASSIDSNYGYTF. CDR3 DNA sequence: TGTGCCAGTAGTATAGACAGTAACTATGGCTACACCTTC.

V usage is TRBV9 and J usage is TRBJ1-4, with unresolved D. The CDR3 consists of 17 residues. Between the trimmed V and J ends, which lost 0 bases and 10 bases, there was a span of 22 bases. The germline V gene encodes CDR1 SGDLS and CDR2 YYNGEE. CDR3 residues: CASSVAPSVRRGGKLFF. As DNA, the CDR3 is TGTGCCAGCAGCGTAGCTCCGAGCGTCAGGAGAGGAGGAAAACTGTTTTTT. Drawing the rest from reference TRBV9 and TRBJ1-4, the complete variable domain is DSGVTQTPKHLITATGQRVTLRCSPRSGDLSVYWYQQSLDQGLQFLIQYYNGEERAKGNILERFSAQQFPDLHSELNLSSLELGDSALYFCASSVAPSVRRGGKLFFGSGTQLSVL.

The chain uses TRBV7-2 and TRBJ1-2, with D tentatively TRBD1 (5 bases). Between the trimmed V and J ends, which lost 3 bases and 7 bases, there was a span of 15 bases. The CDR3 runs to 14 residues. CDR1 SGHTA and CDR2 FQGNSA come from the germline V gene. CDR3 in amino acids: CASSFSGKLGGYTF. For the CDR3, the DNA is TGTGCCAGCAGCTTCTCAGGGAAGTTAGGTGGCTACACCTTC.

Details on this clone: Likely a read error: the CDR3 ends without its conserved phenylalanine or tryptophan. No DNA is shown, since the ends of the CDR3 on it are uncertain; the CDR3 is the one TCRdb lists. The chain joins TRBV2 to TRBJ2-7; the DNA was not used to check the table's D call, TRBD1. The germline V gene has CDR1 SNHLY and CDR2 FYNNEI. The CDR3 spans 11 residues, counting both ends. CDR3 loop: CASSELGTGAL.

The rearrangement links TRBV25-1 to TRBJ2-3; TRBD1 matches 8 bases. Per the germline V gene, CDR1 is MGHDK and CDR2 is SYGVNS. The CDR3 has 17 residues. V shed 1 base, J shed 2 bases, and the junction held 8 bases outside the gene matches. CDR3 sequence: CASSESPGGGDTDTQYF. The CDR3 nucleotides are TGTGCCAGCAGTGAATCCCCAGGGGGCGGGGACACAGATACGCAGTATTTT.

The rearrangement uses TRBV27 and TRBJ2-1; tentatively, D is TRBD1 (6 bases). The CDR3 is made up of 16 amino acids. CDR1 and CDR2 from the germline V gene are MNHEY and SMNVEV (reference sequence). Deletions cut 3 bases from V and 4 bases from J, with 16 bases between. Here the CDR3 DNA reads TGTGCCAGCAGTTTTGTACAGGGCAGGGATTACAATGAGCAGTTCTTC. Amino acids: CASSFVQGRDYNEQFF.

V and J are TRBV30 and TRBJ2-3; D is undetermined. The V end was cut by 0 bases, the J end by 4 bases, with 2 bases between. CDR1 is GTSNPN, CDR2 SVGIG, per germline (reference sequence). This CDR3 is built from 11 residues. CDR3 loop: CAWSVPDTQYF. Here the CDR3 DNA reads TGTGCCTGGAGTGTACCAGATACGCAGTATTTT.

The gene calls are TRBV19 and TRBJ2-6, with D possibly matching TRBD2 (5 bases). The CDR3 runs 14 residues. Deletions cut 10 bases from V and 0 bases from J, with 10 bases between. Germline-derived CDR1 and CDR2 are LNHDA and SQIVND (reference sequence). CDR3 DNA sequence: TGTGCCACCACCGAGGGCTCTGGGGCCAACGTCCTGACTTTC. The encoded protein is CATTEGSGANVLTF.

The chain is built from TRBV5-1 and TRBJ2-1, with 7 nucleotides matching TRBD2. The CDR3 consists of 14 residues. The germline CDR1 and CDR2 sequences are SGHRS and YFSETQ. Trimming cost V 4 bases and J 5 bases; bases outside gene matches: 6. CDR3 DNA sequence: TGCGCCAGCAGCGCTACAAGCGGGAACAATGAGCAGTTCTTC. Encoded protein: CASSATSGNNEQFF.

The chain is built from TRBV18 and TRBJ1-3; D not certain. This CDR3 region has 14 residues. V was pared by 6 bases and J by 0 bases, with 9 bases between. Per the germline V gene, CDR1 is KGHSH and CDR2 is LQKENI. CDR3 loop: CASSEAVSGNTIYF. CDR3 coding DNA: TGTGCCAGCTCTGAAGCAGTCTCTGGAAACACCATATATTTT.

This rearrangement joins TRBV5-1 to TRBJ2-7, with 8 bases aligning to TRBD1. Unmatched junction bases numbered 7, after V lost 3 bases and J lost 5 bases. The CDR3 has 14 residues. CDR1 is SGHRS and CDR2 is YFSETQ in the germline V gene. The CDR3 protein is CASSSQGALNEQYF. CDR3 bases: TGCGCCAGCAGCTCGCAGGGGGCTCTGAACGAGCAGTACTTC.

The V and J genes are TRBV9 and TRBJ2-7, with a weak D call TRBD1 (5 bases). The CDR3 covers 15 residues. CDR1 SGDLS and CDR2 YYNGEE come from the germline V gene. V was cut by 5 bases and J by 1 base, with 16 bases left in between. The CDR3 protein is CASSEGQDSSYEQYF. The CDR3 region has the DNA TGTGCCAGCAGTGAAGGACAAGACTCATCCTACGAGCAGTACTTC.